This TCR beta chain was identified in a study of T cell responses to AZD1222 COVID-19 vaccine. Study findings and constraints: At study baseline, merely five or six AZD1222 recipients were seropositive. White British donors predominated, females outnumbered males, and clonal diversity was possibly underestimated. Among spike-specific TCRs, nearly half reportedly target unmutated variant regions. Dominant at 160-218 and 743-854, vaccine-associated CD4 TCRs also spanned spike.

J lost 4 bases, V lost 4 bases, and 6 bases had no gene match. The CDR3 loop spans 16 amino acids. Germline CDR1 and CDR2: SGHRS and YFSETQ. The repertoire was sequenced with immunoSEQ multiplex PCR; TCRdb's copy has only in-frame clones and lacks some. The table shows 75,000 to 100,000 clones, with over 75% occurring only once. With regard to this clone: Its antigen is as yet unknown.

The starting material was peripheral blood, obtained on day 0 of AZD1222 vaccination. The clonotype was recovered from an adult in good health. The V gene is TRBV5-1, the J gene TRBJ2-3; the match to TRBD2 covers 13 bases. As DNA, the CDR3 is TGCGCCAGCAGCCCCACTAGCGGGAGGGGCGCAGATACGCAGTATTTT. Protein sequence: CASSPTSGRGADTQYF. Supplemented by reference TRBV5-1 and TRBJ2-3, the full variable domain reads KAGVTQTPRYLIKTRGQQVTLSCSPISGHRSVSWYQQTPGQGLQFLFEYFSETQRNKGNFPGRFSGRQFSNSRSEMNVSTLELGDSALYLCASSPTSGRGADTQYFGPGTRLTVL.